This T cell receptor beta chain was identified in a study of CD8 T cells in Susac syndrome. There are 14 residues in the CDR3. The V gene lost 0 bases and the J gene lost 4 bases, with 9 bases spanning the gap. Germline assignment: CDR1 LNHNV and CDR2 YYDKDF (reference sequence). An input of about 0.5 to 1 ug of RNA was subjected to reverse transcription using random hexamers. TCR beta CDR3 was amplified by immunoSEQ covering 54 Vbeta and 13 Jbeta. TCRdb passed the immunoSEQ multiplex PCR reads through MiXCR, listing each CDR3 protein once. In the table there are 70,000 to 100,000 distinct CDR3 sequences, roughly 95% of which are singletons.

The genes are TRBV15 and TRBJ1-2, with D possibly matching TRBD1 (5 bases). This clonotype originated in a human donor with Susac syndrome. The sequenced sample consisted of CD8+ T cells from PBMCs. The CDR3 is CATSRDWGSYGYTF. CDR3 sequence (DNA): TGTGCCACCAGCAGAGATTGGGGGAGCTATGGCTACACCTTC.